The 28 T cell receptor beta chains in this list originate from one sample, sequenced in a study of T cell responses to AZD1222 COVID-19 vaccine. Sequencing used immunoSEQ multiplex PCR; TCRdb keeps in-frame clones, though not all of them. This table has tens of thousands of clones, roughly 80% appearing once. Sample: peripheral blood, taken 28 days after the second AZD1222 dose. The receptor source for this set is an adult who received the AZD1222 COVID-19 vaccine.

The V and J genes are TRBV5-1 and TRBJ1-6; no clear D. Germline CDR1 SGHRS, CDR2 YFSETQ. This CDR3 has 14 amino acids. V lost 0 bases, J lost 7 bases, and 8 bases lay in between. CDR3 in amino acids: CASSLGQRNSPLHF. In DNA form, the CDR3 reads TGCGCCAGCAGCTTGGGGCAGAGGAATTCACCCCTCCACTTT.

This clone was recorded a few times. V usage is TRBV18 and J usage is TRBJ1-1, with D possibly TRBD1 on 5 matching bases. Germline CDR1 reads KGHSH; CDR2 reads LQKENI. Trimming left V 4 bases short and J 1 base short, with 10 bases between. The CDR3 length is 14 residues. This chain's CDR3 is CASSQSQGNTEAFF. The DNA of the CDR3 is TGTGCCAGCTCACAGTCTCAGGGGAACACTGAAGCTTTCTTT.

This sequence joins TRBV7-8 and TRBJ1-1; D is unresolved. This CDR3 contains 15 residues. With 5 bases removed from V and 6 bases from J, the gap between germline ends came to 19 bases. Germline CDR1 and CDR2: SGHVS and FQNEAQ. The CDR3 DNA follows: TGTGCCAGCAGCGTCAACGCGGGTTTTTGGTCTGAAGCTTTCTTT. Its protein is CASSVNAGFWSEAFF.

There are a few counts of this clone. The CDR3 spells CATSDSTGRNEQYF. In DNA form, the CDR3 reads TGTGCCACCAGTGACTCCACAGGCCGAAACGAGCAGTACTTC. The chain links TRBV24-1 to TRBJ2-7; D possibly corresponds to TRBD1 (5 bases). Deletions cut 4 bases from V and 5 bases from J, with 14 bases between. This CDR3 contains 14 residues. Germline V lookup: CDR1 KGHDR, CDR2 SFDVKD.

V gene TRBV6-4 combines with J gene TRBJ1-6; no firm D call. Trimming stripped 8 bases from V and 9 bases from J, with 20 bases between. This CDR3 spans 15 amino acids. CDR1 and CDR2 from the germline V gene are MRHNA and SNTAGT. The CDR3 protein is CASGEQLKRSSPLHF. The CDR3 coding sequence is TGTGCCAGCGGAGAACAGCTCAAAAGAAGTTCACCCCTCCACTTT.

The chain carries TRBV7-9 and TRBJ2-2; possibly TRBD1 for D (5 bases). V lost 5 bases, J lost 5 bases, and 12 bases lay in between. The CDR3 length is 14 residues. CDR1 and CDR2 (germline): SEHNR, FQNEAQ (reference sequence). CDR3 coding DNA: TGTGCCAGCAGCCTCGGACATTTGACCGGGGAGCTGTTTTTT. Translation: CASSLGHLTGELFF.

Here the CDR3 DNA reads TGTGCCAGCAGCGTGACAAGCCAAGAGACCCAGTACTTC. This encodes CASSVTSQETQYF. The chain couples TRBV7-2 to TRBJ2-5, with unresolved D. CDR3 length: 13 amino acids. Germline V lookup: CDR1 SGHTA, CDR2 FQGNSA. Deletions cut 5 bases from V and 1 base from J, with 8 bases between. Full variable domain (missing parts from reference TRBV7-2 and TRBJ2-5): GAGVSQSPSNKVTEKGKDVELRCDPISGHTALYWYRQSLGQGLEFLIYFQGNSAPDKSGLPSDRFSAERTGGSVSTLTIQRTQQEDSAVYLCASSVTSQETQYFGPGTRLLVL.

The V call is TRBV4-1, the J call TRBJ2-7, with 10 bases identical to TRBD1. The CDR3 length is 14 residues. The V segment lost 3 bases and the J segment 4 bases; nucleotides outside the gene matches: 3. CDR1 MGHRA and CDR2 YSYEKL come from the germline V gene. The CDR3 spells CASSHRDRGYEQYF. The CDR3 coding sequence is TGCGCCAGCAGCCACCGGGACAGGGGATACGAGCAGTACTTC.

The gene calls are TRBV5-6 and TRBJ1-2, with D unclear. CDR1 and CDR2 (germline): SGHDT, YYEEEE. The germline V and J ends were trimmed by 3 bases and 4 bases, with 10 bases remaining between them. The CDR3 runs 13 residues. The CDR3 nucleotides are TGTGCCAGCAGCTCGTTAATCGGCTATGGCTACACCTTC. Translation: CASSSLIGYGYTF. Looking up the rest from reference TRBV5-6 and TRBJ1-2 gives the full variable domain: DAGVTQSPTHLIKTRGQQVTLRCSPKSGHDTVSWYQQALGQGPQFIFQYYEEEERQRGNFPDRFSGHQFPNYSSELNVNALLLGDSALYLCASSSLIGYGYTFGSGTRLTVV.

The rearrangement uses TRBV9 and TRBJ1-1, with D maybe TRBD1 (6 bases). V was trimmed by 0 bases and J by 7 bases, leaving 16 bases between them. From germline, CDR1 is SGDLS and CDR2 YYNGEE. The CDR3 length is 15 residues. CDR3 nucleotides: TGTGCCAGCAGCGTAGGAGTCACAGGGTTGGGTGAAGCTTTCTTT. Its protein product is CASSVGVTGLGEAFF.

J is TRBJ1-2 and V is TRBV6-5; a possible D gene is TRBD1 (5 bases). V was pared by 2 bases and J by 0 bases, with 7 bases between. The CDR3 runs to 14 residues. CDR1 is MNHEY, CDR2 SVGAGI, per germline. CDR3 loop: CASSYGAANYGYTF. CDR3 DNA: TGTGCCAGCAGTTACGGGGCAGCTAACTATGGCTACACCTTC.

V usage is TRBV6-1 and J usage is TRBJ1-5; TRBD1 matches at 7 bases. Germline V gene sequence: CDR1 MNHNS, CDR2 SASEGT. The junction had 3 bases not matched to a gene; V was cut back by 0 bases and J by 4 bases. This CDR3 has 15 amino acids. The CDR3 DNA sequence: TGTGCCAGCAGTGAAGCGGGACAGAGGAATCAGCCCCAGCATTTT. Translated, it gives CASSEAGQRNQPQHF.

The chain uses TRBV12-3 or TRBV12-4 and TRBJ2-7; D is unclear. CDR3 length: 13 amino acids. The V end lost 0 bases, the J end lost 3 bases, and 6 bases lay between the germline ends. CDR3 nucleotide sequence: TGTGCCAGCAGTTTAGCCCGGGTCTACGAGCAGTACTTC. Translated, it gives CASSLARVYEQYF.

In this sample, this clone turned up a few times. The chain combines TRBV4-3 with TRBJ2-1; either TRBD1 or TRBD2 may supply D (5 bases each). The CDR3 contains 14 residues. Looked up from germline, CDR1 is LGHNA and CDR2 is YSLEER. The germline V and J ends were trimmed by 0 bases and 6 bases, with 9 bases remaining between them. CDR3 bases: TGCGCCAGCAGCCAAGATTCTGGGACCAATGAGCAGTTCTTC. It yields the protein CASSQDSGTNEQFF.

A single count supports this clone. CDR3 in DNA: TGTGCCTGGGGCAGCGGGGGGCTGTACAATGAGCAGTTCTTC. Amino acid sequence: CAWGSGGLYNEQFF. This chain joins TRBV30 and TRBJ2-1, with TRBD2 identical over 9 bases. Germline loops: CDR1 GTSNPN, CDR2 SVGIG (reference sequence). The J segment lost 4 bases and the V segment lost 5 bases, leaving 6 bases of the junction unmatched. There are 14 residues in the CDR3.

The chain combines TRBV5-1 with TRBJ1-1, with 7 bases lining up with TRBD1. This CDR3 region has 14 residues. V lost 0 bases and J lost 4; bases outside the gene matches: 3. Germline loops: CDR1 SGHRS, CDR2 YFSETQ. The CDR3, as DNA: TGCGCCAGCAGCTTGGAGGCAGGGGGCACTGAAGCTTTCTTT. This translates into CASSLEAGGTEAFF.

This chain links TRBV30 with TRBJ1-1, with 11 bases matching TRBD1. The CDR3 totals 15 residues. Germline V gives CDR1 GTSNPN, CDR2 SVGIG (reference sequence). With 4 bases clipped from V and 1 base from J, the junction kept 5 bases outside the gene matches. CDR3 residues: CAWNPGQGENTEAFF. The CDR3 coding sequence is TGTGCCTGGAACCCGGGACAGGGGGAGAACACTGAAGCTTTCTTT.

There are many counts of this clone. The chain has TRBV19 and TRBJ2-1; D is perhaps TRBD2 (5 bases). Germline CDR1 LNHDA, CDR2 SQIVND (reference sequence). The CDR3 spans 14 residues. V was shortened by 1 base and J by 4 bases, with 8 bases between the two germline ends. CDR3: CASSIVAGYNEQFF. The CDR3 region has the DNA TGTGCCAGTAGTATAGTGGCGGGTTACAATGAGCAGTTCTTC.

The chain is built from TRBV5-1 and TRBJ2-5; no reliable D call. Per the germline V gene, CDR1 is SGHRS and CDR2 is YFSETQ. This CDR3 has 16 residues. Trimming pared 1 base from V and 2 bases from J, leaving 15 bases between. As DNA, the CDR3 is TGCGCCAGCAGCTTGCGGGCCCTTTTAGGTCAAGAGACCCAGTACTTC. Its protein product is CASSLRALLGQETQYF.

J is TRBJ2-3 and V is TRBV5-4; the match to TRBD2 covers 7 bases. Trimming took 1 base from V and 2 from J; bases not matched to a gene: 4. CDR1 and CDR2 from the germline V gene are SGHNT and YYREEE (reference sequence). The CDR3 runs to 15 residues. The CDR3 region has the DNA TGTGCCAGCAGCTTGTCCGGGGGGAACACAGATACGCAGTATTTT. Its protein product is CASSLSGGNTDTQYF. The full variable domain, its missing parts supplied by reference TRBV5-4 and TRBJ2-3, is ETGVTQSPTHLIKTRGQQVTLRCSSQSGHNTVSWYQQALGQGPQFIFQYYREEENGRGNFPPRFSGLQFPNYSSELNVNALELDDSALYLCASSLSGGNTDTQYFGPGTRLTVL.

The gene calls are TRBV6-5 and TRBJ1-4; TRBD1 is a possible D gene (6 bases). The CDR3 sequence is 14 residues long. V was trimmed by 5 bases and J by 7 bases, leaving 14 bases between them. Per the germline V gene, CDR1 is MNHEY and CDR2 is SVGAGI. DNA for the CDR3: TGTGCCAGCAGTACACAGGGTCTCGGTGAAAAACTGTTTTTT. Translated: CASSTQGLGEKLFF.

The chain uses TRBV7-2 and TRBJ1-2; 10 bases line up with TRBD1. The CDR3 has 15 residues. CDR1 and CDR2 (germline): SGHTA, FQGNSA. With V trimmed by 1 base and J by 6 bases, 5 bases remained unmatched. The CDR3 DNA reads as TGTGCCAGCAGCTTAGTTGGGGGACAGGGGAATGGCTACACCTTC. Translation gives CASSLVGGQGNGYTF.

The rearrangement joins TRBV19 to TRBJ2-1; 10 bases are shared with TRBD2. V shed 7 bases, J shed 9 bases, and the junction held 9 bases outside the gene matches. Germline values: CDR1 LNHDA, CDR2 SQIVND (reference sequence). This CDR3 spans 14 amino acids. The chain's CDR3 is CASTTKRGGLEQFF. The CDR3 nucleotides are TGTGCCAGTACTACAAAGCGGGGGGGCCTTGAGCAGTTCTTC. Variable domain in full (rest from reference TRBV19 and TRBJ2-1): DGGITQSPKYLFRKEGQNVTLSCEQNLNHDAMYWYRQDPGQGLRLIYYSQIVNDFQKGDIAEGYSVSREKKESFPLTVTSAQKNPTAFYLCASTTKRGGLEQFFGPGTRLTVL.

V is TRBV6-5 and J is TRBJ1-3; TRBD1 aligns across 8 bases. The CDR3 contains 14 residues. V trimming: 7 bases; J trimming: 4 bases; junction bases outside the gene matches: 6. CDR1 and CDR2 (germline): MNHEY, SVGAGI. The DNA of the CDR3 is TGTGCCAGCAAGCAGCAGGGGGCCGGAAACACCATATATTTT. Encoded protein: CASKQQGAGNTIYF.

The rearrangement uses TRBV6-5 and TRBJ2-1, with D perhaps matching TRBD2 (6 bases). V lost 6 bases to trimming and J lost 4 bases, with 13 bases between them. Germline CDR1 and CDR2: MNHEY and SVGAGI. This CDR3 has 14 amino acids. DNA of the CDR3: TGTGCCAGCAGCCTTCAGGCGGGGTACAATGAGCAGTTCTTC. It yields the protein CASSLQAGYNEQFF.

The chain recombines TRBV28 with TRBJ2-2; D is uncertain. There are 11 residues in the CDR3. Germline V gene lookup returns CDR1 MDHEN and CDR2 SYDVKM. Trimming took 4 bases from V and 4 from J, leaving 1 base between them. CDR3: CASSSTGELFF. The CDR3 DNA follows: TGTGCCAGCAGTTCCACCGGGGAGCTGTTTTTT.

The genes are TRBV28 and TRBJ1-2; possible D gene TRBD1, 6 bases. The germline gives CDR1 MDHEN, CDR2 SYDVKM. There are 14 residues in the CDR3. Trimming took 4 bases from V and 5 from J, leaving 14 bases between them. The chain's CDR3 is CASSSVGGGYGYTF. The CDR3 coding sequence is TGTGCCAGCAGTTCCGTCGGGGGCGGATATGGCTACACCTTC.

In this sample, this clone turned up a few times. The rearrangement joins TRBV7-2 to TRBJ2-2; TRBD1 aligns across 9 bases. In germline, CDR1 is SGHTA, CDR2 FQGNSA. Unmatched junction bases numbered 11, after V lost 1 base and J lost 2 bases. This CDR3 region has 19 residues. The CDR3 loop is CASSLEGQGPKFNTGELFF. The CDR3 coding sequence is TGTGCCAGCAGCTTAGAGGGACAGGGACCCAAGTTTAACACCGGGGAGCTGTTTTTT.